These 5 T cell receptor beta chains share one sample of origin, sequenced in a study of T-cell memory formation after mild COVID-19. MiXCR was run by TCRdb on the 5' RACE reads, yielding one entry per CDR3 protein. This sample has roughly 400,000 distinct CDR3 sequences, with about a sixth found just once. The specimen was PBMCs or a T cell subset sorted from them (not recorded which). These receptor sequences come from a man younger than 30 who had mild COVID-19 (a few samples of this study predate the infection). Cell type and time point are not known.

The V gene is TRBV27, the J gene TRBJ1-1, with TRBD1 matching 7 bases. Trimming at V came to 5 bases and at J to 10 bases, leaving 10 bases not matched to a gene. The CDR3 spans 13 residues. CDR1 and CDR2 (germline): MNHEY, SMNVEV (reference sequence). The CDR3 here is CASSRADRAAAFF. The CDR3 DNA follows: TGTGCCAGCAGTCGGGCTGACAGGGCCGCAGCTTTCTTT.

The chain joins TRBV5-1 to TRBJ2-7; D might be TRBD2 (6 bases). This CDR3 spans 14 amino acids. Germline CDR1 reads SGHRS; CDR2 reads YFSETQ. Trimming took off 0 bases at V and 3 bases at J, with 10 bases between the two ends. The CDR3 DNA sequence: TGCGCCAGCAGCTTGGGGGACGGGGGCTACGAGCAGTACGTC. Translating it yields CASSLGDGGYEQYV.

This clonotype was recorded at least ten times. The chain has TRBV11-2 and TRBJ2-5; a weak D match, TRBD1 (6 bases). CDR1 is SGHAT, CDR2 FQNNGV, per germline. This CDR3 comprises 14 residues. V lost 1 base and J lost 1, with 7 bases in between. The chain's CDR3 is CASSLVQGQETQYF. The CDR3 coding sequence is TGTGCCAGCAGCTTAGTACAGGGCCAAGAGACCCAGTACTTC.

This clonotype was seen a handful of times. V usage is TRBV6-5 and J usage is TRBJ2-2, with TRBD2 identical over 7 bases. CDR1 and CDR2 (germline): MNHEY, SVGAGI. CDR3 length: 16 amino acids. V trimming: 10 bases; J trimming: 0 bases; junction bases outside the gene matches: 11. DNA for the CDR3: TGTGCCACTTTTTGGGGGGAGGGTTCGAACACCGGGGAGCTGTTTTTT. Amino acids: CATFWGEGSNTGELFF.

There are a few counts of this clonotype. The rearrangement joins TRBV7-3 to TRBJ2-3; a possible D gene is TRBD2 (5 bases). Germline CDR1 is SGHTA and CDR2 is FQGTGA. The V and J ends lost 1 base and 1 base respectively, with 9 bases between them. This CDR3 has 15 residues. The CDR3 region is CASSLRLARTDTQYF. The CDR3 DNA reads as TGTGCCAGCAGCTTAAGGCTAGCCCGCACAGATACGCAGTATTTT.